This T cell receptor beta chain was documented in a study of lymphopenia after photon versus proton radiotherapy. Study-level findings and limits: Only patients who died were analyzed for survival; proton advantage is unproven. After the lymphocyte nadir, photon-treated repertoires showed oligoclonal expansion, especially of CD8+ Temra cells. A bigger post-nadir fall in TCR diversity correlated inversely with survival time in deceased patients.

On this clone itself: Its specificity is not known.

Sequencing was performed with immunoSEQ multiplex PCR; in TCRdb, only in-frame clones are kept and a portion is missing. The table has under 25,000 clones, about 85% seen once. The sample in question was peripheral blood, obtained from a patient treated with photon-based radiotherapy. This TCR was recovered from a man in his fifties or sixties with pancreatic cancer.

The CDR3 bases are TGTGCCAGCAGCTTATACCACCAAGGCCTCACCATATATTTT. It specifies CASSLYHQGLTIYF. The J gene is TRBJ1-3, the V gene TRBV11-2; D unclear. V was trimmed by 2 bases and J by 9 bases, leaving 14 bases between them. CDR3 length: 14 residues. CDR1 and CDR2 from the germline V gene are SGHAT and FQNNGV. Using reference TRBV11-2 and TRBJ1-3 for the parts outside the CDR3, the full variable domain is EAGVAQSPRYKIIEKRQSVAFWCNPISGHATLYWYQQILGQGPKLLIQFQNNGVVDDSQLPKDRFSAERLKGVDSTLKIQPAKLEDSAVYLCASSLYHQGLTIYFGEGSWLTVV.